Presented here are 14 T cell receptor beta chains from one specimen sequenced in a study of T-cell reconstitution after alpha-beta-depleted transplantation in children. Construction of the TCRbeta library involved unique molecular identifiers. Each CDR3 protein gets one entry after TCRdb re-called the PCR reads with MiXCR. Seen here are hundreds of thousands of distinct CDR3 sequences, roughly 15% observed once, and the top ten hold around 0.96%. Sequenced here: PBMCs from the stem cell graft donor, sampled from the stem cell graft. All receptors derive from a human donor who donated a stem cell graft to a child with acute myeloid leukemia.

As for this clonotype: One base away lies a much larger clone, so this may be a sequencing read error. The V gene is TRBV20-1, the J gene TRBJ2-7; TRBD2 matches at 9 bases. Germline CDR1 DFQATT, CDR2 SNEGSKA (reference sequence). The J segment lost 0 bases and the V segment lost 5 bases, leaving 5 bases of the junction unmatched. The CDR3 loop spans 14 amino acids. The CDR3 loop is CSAFAGGRSYEQYF. CDR3 DNA: TGCAGTGCTTTCGCGGGGGGGCGCTCCTACGAGCAGTACTTC.

The chain couples TRBV20-1 to TRBJ1-4; D is perhaps TRBD1 (6 bases). Per germline, CDR1 DFQATT and CDR2 SNEGSKA (reference sequence). The CDR3 is made up of 16 amino acids. Trimming left V 2 bases short and J 4 bases short, with 17 bases between. CDR3 sequence: CSARRGGGGDNEKLFF. DNA of the CDR3: TGCAGTGCTAGAAGGGGGGGCGGCGGCGATAATGAAAAACTGTTTTTT.

This clonotype was counted ten times or more. The chain joins TRBV29-1 to TRBJ2-1, with D perhaps given as TRBD1 or TRBD2 (5 bases each). V lost 4 bases to trimming and J lost 2 bases, with 15 bases between them. This CDR3 comprises 15 residues. Germline CDR1 and CDR2: SQVTM and ANQGSEA. Written as DNA, the CDR3 is TGCAGCGTTGGAAGGACCGGGGACCCCTACAATGAGCAGTTCTTC. It encodes CSVGRTGDPYNEQFF.

CDR3 protein: CASSLGLAGIFSYNEQFF. CDR3 nucleotide sequence: TGTGCCAGCAGCTTAGGACTAGCGGGGATTTTCTCCTACAATGAGCAGTTCTTC. The V gene is TRBV11-1, the J gene TRBJ2-1, with TRBD2 identical over 11 bases. Germline CDR1 SGHAT, CDR2 FQDESV (reference sequence). The ends lost 1 base at V and 0 bases at J; junction bases unmatched: 5. The CDR3 covers 18 residues.

This clonotype was detected ten times or more. This chain links TRBV20-1 with TRBJ2-3, with TRBD2 matching over 8 bases. The junction had 5 bases not matched to a gene; V was cut back by 3 bases and J by 0 bases. Germline loops: CDR1 DFQATT, CDR2 SNEGSKA (reference sequence). The CDR3 is 15 amino acids. The CDR3 protein is CSASSGVTSTDTQYF. In DNA, the CDR3 is TGCAGTGCTAGTAGCGGGGTGACTAGCACAGATACGCAGTATTTT.

Here the CDR3 DNA reads TGCGCCAGCCGCCACGACGGTAGCTCCTACGAGCAGTACTTC. Amino acids: CASRHDGSSYEQYF. This chain joins TRBV5-1 and TRBJ2-7, with no clear D. CDR3 length equals 14 residues. Trimming removed 7 bases at V and 0 bases at J, with 14 bases between. Germline V gene data show CDR1 as SGHRS and CDR2 as YFSETQ. The full variable domain, rest sourced from reference TRBV5-1 and TRBJ2-7, is KAGVTQTPRYLIKTRGQQVTLSCSPISGHRSVSWYQQTPGQGLQFLFEYFSETQRNKGNFPGRFSGRQFSNSRSEMNVSTLELGDSALYLCASRHDGSSYEQYFGPGTRLTVT.

This clonotype showed up many times. The gene calls are TRBV27 and TRBJ2-1; D unclear. Germline-derived CDR1 and CDR2 are MNHEY and SMNVEV (reference sequence). V lost 3 bases to trimming and J lost 8 bases, with 14 bases between them. The CDR3 consists of 14 residues. CDR3 residues: CASSLRMGRDEQFF. In nucleotides, the CDR3 is TGTGCCAGCAGTTTGAGAATGGGTAGGGATGAGCAGTTCTTC.

With regard to this clonotype: Likely a read error: the CDR3 ends without its conserved phenylalanine or tryptophan. The chain combines TRBV29-1 with TRBJ1-1; D might be TRBD1 (6 bases). Trimming pared 1 base from V and 11 bases from J, leaving 14 bases between. The CDR3 has 12 residues. CDR1 and CDR2 (germline): SQVTM, ANQGSEA. CDR3 nucleotides: TGCAGCGTTGAAGGGTTAGGGGGAGGGGCTTTCTGT. Its translation is CSVEGLGGGAFC.

This clonotype appeared once. The chain employs TRBV4-1 and TRBJ2-3; 13 nucleotides match TRBD2. Germline CDR1 MGHRA, CDR2 YSYEKL. There are 17 residues in the CDR3. Trimming at V came to 1 base and at J to 1 base, leaving 2 bases not matched to a gene. CDR3 nucleotide sequence: TGCGCCAGCAGCCAAGGTGGACTAGCGGGGGGCACAGATACGCAGTATTTT. The encoded protein is CASSQGGLAGGTDTQYF.

This clonotype turned up a few times. The CDR3 DNA reads TGTGCCAGCAGTTTATCCCAATCCCTCCACTTT. It codes for CASSLSQSLHF. This chain links TRBV28 with TRBJ1-6; D is uncertain. Germline V gene sequence: CDR1 MDHEN, CDR2 SYDVKM. This CDR3 is built from 11 residues. V lost 1 base to trimming and J lost 14 bases, with 6 bases between them.

The chain has TRBV10-3 and TRBJ2-2; D unclear. This CDR3 is built from 14 residues. The ends were cut back, 10 bases at V and 0 bases at J, with 12 bases in the middle. Germline V lookup: CDR1 ENHRY, CDR2 SYGVKD. The CDR3 nucleotides read TGTGCCACCCGAGATGTAGCGAACACCGGGGAGCTGTTTTTT. As protein: CATRDVANTGELFF.

This clonotype was detected many times. This rearrangement joins TRBV5-1 to TRBJ1-2, with no clear D. There are 15 residues in the CDR3. V was cut by 4 bases and J by 2 bases, with 15 bases left in between. Germline V gene sequence: CDR1 SGHRS, CDR2 YFSETQ. CDR3 amino acids: CASSLTREANYGYTF. DNA of the CDR3: TGCGCCAGCAGCCTCACGCGGGAAGCCAACTATGGCTACACCTTC. Full variable domain (missing parts from reference TRBV5-1 and TRBJ1-2): KAGVTQTPRYLIKTRGQQVTLSCSPISGHRSVSWYQQTPGQGLQFLFEYFSETQRNKGNFPGRFSGRQFSNSRSEMNVSTLELGDSALYLCASSLTREANYGYTFGSGTRLTVV.

The V and J genes are TRBV7-8 and TRBJ1-5; D uncertain. This CDR3 is built from 13 residues. V shed 5 bases and J shed 4 bases, with 9 bases lying between them. CDR1 is SGHVS, CDR2 FQNEAQ, per germline. The CDR3 here is CASSPGWNQPQHF. The CDR3 region has the DNA TGTGCCAGCAGCCCTGGATGGAATCAGCCCCAGCATTTT.

This clonotype was found many times. The V gene is TRBV7-6, the J gene TRBJ2-2; 13 nucleotides agree with TRBD2. With 3 bases clipped from V and 6 bases from J, the junction kept 4 bases outside the gene matches. The germline CDR1 and CDR2 sequences are SGHVS and FNYEAQ. The CDR3 runs 16 residues. CDR3 nucleotide sequence: TGTGCCAGCAGCTTCTCAACTAGCGGGGGGGCCGGGGAGCTGTTTTTT. Residues: CASSFSTSGGAGELFF. The variable domain in full, with the rest retrieved from reference TRBV7-6 and TRBJ2-2, is GAGVSQSPRYKVTKRGQDVALRCDPISGHVSLYWYRQALGQGPEFLTYFNYEAQQDKSGLPNDRFSAERPEGSISTLTIQRTEQRDSAMYRCASSFSTSGGAGELFFGEGSRLTVL.